This TCR beta chain comes out of a study of CD8 T cells in Susac syndrome. It was with random hexamers that about 0.45 to 1 ug RNA was reverse transcribed. TCRdb itself ran the immunoSEQ multiplex PCR reads through MiXCR, one entry per CDR3 protein. The table includes fewer than 140,000 distinct CDR3 sequences, roughly 94% detected once. Study-wide findings and caveats: In TEMRA cells and active patients, CD8+ clonal expansion in Susac reached its peak.

In the case of this clonotype: Its antigen is as yet unknown.

Sequenced input: CD8+ T cells from PBMCs. The sequence was collected from a human donor with Susac syndrome.

CDR3 in DNA: TGTGCCAGCAGCTTGGCCCTGACGGAAGAGACCCAGTACTTC. Amino acid sequence: CASSLALTEETQYF. The gene calls are TRBV5-4 and TRBJ2-5; no clear D gene. V shed 0 bases and J shed 3 bases, with 9 bases lying between them. The CDR3 consists of 14 residues. Germline CDR1 and CDR2: SGHNT and YYREEE (reference sequence).